The 14 T cell receptor beta chains below all came from one sample that was sequenced in a study of blood T cell repertoires in COVID-19. The data were produced by immunoSEQ multiplex PCR, yet TCRdb's version contains in-frame clones alone and is incomplete. The table has under 200,000 clones, 88% seen once. The sequenced material came from peripheral blood. These receptors originate from a man aged 18 to 30 with active or convalescent COVID-19.

DNA for the CDR3: TGTGCCAGCAGCTCCGCCCGGGTCCCAAATCAGCCCCAGCATTTT. It translates to CASSSARVPNQPQHF. V and J are TRBV7-2 and TRBJ1-5, with D unresolved. Trimming pared 4 bases from V and 4 bases from J, leaving 14 bases between. Germline CDR1 and CDR2: SGHTA and FQGNSA. The CDR3 is 15 amino acids.

CDR3: CASSYPDSTLHF. Here the CDR3 DNA reads TGTGCCAGCAGTTACCCCGACAGCACCCTCCACTTT. The genes are TRBV6-2 or TRBV6-3 and TRBJ1-6; possible D gene TRBD1, 5 bases. Germline V gives CDR1 MNHEY, CDR2 SVGEGT. The CDR3 is 12 residues long. V was pared by 2 bases and J by 14 bases, with 10 bases between.

The chain employs TRBV7-9 and TRBJ1-2, with 8 nucleotides matching TRBD1. The CDR3 sequence is 16 residues long. Trimming at V came to 4 bases and at J to 1 base, leaving 8 bases not matched to a gene. Germline loops: CDR1 SEHNR, CDR2 FQNEAQ (reference sequence). In DNA form, the CDR3 reads TGTGCCAGCAGCTCGTCAGACAGGGGACATAACTATGGCTACACCTTC. The encoded protein is CASSSSDRGHNYGYTF. Full variable domain (rest looked up from reference TRBV7-9 and TRBJ1-2): DTGVSQNPRHKITKRGQNVTFRCDPISEHNRLYWYRQTLGQGPEFLTYFQNEAQLEKSRLLSDRFSAERPKGSFSTLEIQRTEQGDSAMYLCASSSSDRGHNYGYTFGSGTRLTVV.

The gene calls are TRBV7-3 and TRBJ2-2; TRBD2 might be the D (6 bases). Between the trimmed V and J ends, which lost 2 bases and 4 bases, there was a span of 11 bases. The CDR3 is made up of 15 amino acids. The germline CDR1 and CDR2 sequences are SGHTA and FQGTGA. The CDR3 is CASSLHAGSTGELFF. CDR3 bases: TGTGCCAGCAGCTTACATGCGGGAAGCACCGGGGAGCTGTTTTTT.

The gene calls are TRBV7-2 and TRBJ2-3; 9 nucleotides match TRBD2. The V gene's germline CDR1 is SGHTA and CDR2 FQGNSA. The trim removed 2 bases at V and 0 bases at J, leaving 6 bases unmatched. There are 17 residues in the CDR3. Here the CDR3 reads CASSLRGSGGSTDTQYF. The DNA for the CDR3 is TGTGCCAGCAGCTTAAGGGGTAGCGGGGGAAGCACAGATACGCAGTATTTT.

The genes are TRBV7-8 and TRBJ2-1; the match to TRBD1 covers 7 bases. The V segment lost 5 bases and the J segment 2 bases; nucleotides outside the gene matches: 12. The CDR3 covers 17 residues. In germline, CDR1 is SGHVS, CDR2 FQNEAQ. For the CDR3, the DNA is TGTGCCAGCAGCCTCCGAGGGGGCCTAGCACCCTACAATGAGCAGTTCTTC. This translates into CASSLRGGLAPYNEQFF.

The chain recombines TRBV6-5 with TRBJ1-4; D unclear. This CDR3 contains 11 residues. Between the trimmed V and J ends, which lost 6 bases and 14 bases, there was a span of 13 bases. Germline CDR1 and CDR2: MNHEY and SVGAGI. CDR3 sequence reads: CASSSSDGLFF. The DNA for the CDR3 is TGTGCCAGCAGCTCTTCCGACGGGCTGTTTTTT.

The rearrangement joins TRBV2 to TRBJ1-6, with D perhaps matching TRBD1 (5 bases). The CDR3 runs 13 residues. V was shortened by 10 bases and J by 8 bases, with 15 bases between the two germline ends. Looked up from germline, CDR1 is SNHLY and CDR2 is FYNNEI. As DNA, the CDR3 is TGTGCCACTACAGGAGCCTCTGATTCACCCCTCCACTTT. Translated, it gives CATTGASDSPLHF.

As to this clone: The sample has other DNA sequences that encode this CDR3 too. This chain connects TRBV5-1 to TRBJ1-3; D gene unclear. V was trimmed by 0 bases and J by 2 bases, leaving 6 bases between them. Germline lookup yields CDR1 SGHRS and CDR2 YFSETQ. The CDR3 spans 14 residues. CDR3 protein: CASSLGGPGNTIYF. The CDR3 coding sequence is TGCGCCAGCAGCTTGGGTGGGCCTGGAAACACCATATATTTT.

The gene calls are TRBV7-2 and TRBJ2-3; the match to TRBD1 covers 7 bases. CDR1 and CDR2 from the germline V gene are SGHTA and FQGNSA. This CDR3 comprises 16 residues. V lost 1 base, J lost 2 bases, and 6 bases stayed unmatched. The CDR3 DNA is TGTGCCAGCAGCTTAGAGGGCAGGGGGAACACAGATACGCAGTATTTT. Translation: CASSLEGRGNTDTQYF.

There are a few counts of this clone. The V gene is TRBV7-4, the J gene TRBJ1-5; D is unresolved. Per the germline V gene, CDR1 is SGHVT and CDR2 is SQSDAQ. This CDR3 comprises 16 residues. The germline V and J ends were trimmed by 5 bases and 0 bases, with 14 bases remaining between them. The DNA of the CDR3 is TGTGCCAGCAGCCCACCTCCGGGATATAGCAATCAGCCCCAGCATTTT. It translates to CASSPPPGYSNQPQHF.

The chain carries TRBV3-1 (or the pseudogene TRBV3-2) and TRBJ2-5, with 10 bases that match TRBD1. CDR1 is LGHDT, CDR2 YNNKEL, per germline (reference sequence). J was trimmed by 1 base and V by 1 base; bases with no gene match: 18. There are 21 residues in the CDR3. CDR3 sequence (DNA): TGTGCCAGCAGCCAAGTCCTCTGGTTCGGACAGGGGGGGGTCCCCCAAGAGACCCAGTACTTC. This translates into CASSQVLWFGQGGVPQETQYF.

This chain links TRBV25-1 with TRBJ1-2; D might be TRBD1 (5 bases). The germline V gene has CDR1 MGHDK and CDR2 SYGVNS. This CDR3 spans 17 amino acids. V was cut by 6 bases and J by 4 bases, with 24 bases left in between. CDR3 bases: TGTGCCAGCAGCGAGACCGGGGGGGAGATTTACTCCTATGGCTACACCTTC. The encoded protein is CASSETGGEIYSYGYTF.

The chain is built from TRBV7-2 and TRBJ1-1; TRBD1 is a possible D gene (6 bases). V shed 0 bases and J shed 6 bases, with 14 bases lying between them. The CDR3 runs 15 residues. Germline V gives CDR1 SGHTA, CDR2 FQGNSA. This chain's CDR3 is CASSLASNRASEAFF. The CDR3 DNA is TGTGCCAGCAGCTTAGCGAGCAACAGGGCCTCTGAAGCTTTCTTT.